This is a list of T cell receptor beta chains from one sample in a study of T-cell reconstitution after alpha-beta-depleted transplantation in children. In TCRdb, the PCR reads were re-called with MiXCR into one record per CDR3 protein. The repertoire holds roughly 500,000 distinct CDR3 sequences, with 8% to 11% as singletons. This specimen consisted of PBMCs, obtained before TCRalphabeta/CD19-depleted stem cell transplant. These receptors were collected from a child aged 2 to 9 with inherited bone marrow failure, due to receive a stem cell transplant. The CDR3 runs from the conserved cysteine through the conserved F or W. Clone size is given for some rows only: seen once, a few or many times, or a class if the clone is expanded.

v_call,clone_size,cdr3_aa
TRBV20-1,many,CSARAVDQLETQYF
TRBV5-1,many,CASSLVSGRTYNEQFF
TRBV29-1,many,CSASGLFSYNEQFF
TRBV6-2/TRBV6-3,many,CASRHGTSGTLNNEQFF
TRBV3-1,many,CASSQDDRGGELFF
TRBV3-1,many,CASSQDNGAGVAKNIQYF
TRBV28,NA,CASSSPRGQGIYEQYF
TRBV7-8,many,CASSLLGTGSYGYTF
TRBV5-1,many,CASRSRGSGIYNEQFF
TRBV6-2/TRBV6-3,NA,CASSYRDTFMTHEQYF
TRBV19,few,CASSIPGDYLKSSYNEQFF
TRBV6-2/TRBV6-3,many,CASSYSASRNEQFF
TRBV4-3,many,CASSQAQGATDTQYF
TRBV13,many,CASSSRPAGESVLTF
TRBV9,few,CASSVAPAEGEETQYF
TRBV7-2,NA,CASSSDPGVVSDTQYF
TRBV27,many,CASSFRGTDTQYF
TRBV7-9,many,CASSSPFGTANNEQFF
TRBV4-1,many,CASSQEQEFNEQFF
TRBV6-2/TRBV6-3,many,CASSYSAEGAETQYF
TRBV7-2,many,CASSLASGNTEAFF
TRBV28,many,CASSLLRRGDTEAFF
TRBV12-3/TRBV12-4,many,CASSFRTGFNEKLFF
TRBV29-1,many,CSGLDRGPADTQYF
TRBV5-4,many,CASSGTSGRLNTGELFF
TRBV7-2,NA,CASSLRGQGVSGTEAFF
TRBV27,many,CASSINGLAGITDTQYF
TRBV6-1,few,CASSDYWQLNEQFF
TRBV7-8,many,CADALAGTYEQYF
TRBV4-3,few,CASSQEYLGAGDYGYTF
TRBV4-3,many,CASSQDHLRETGHSPLHF
TRBV7-9,many,CASSKKTGSSYEQYF
TRBV7-2,many,CASSIRRTSGSKQFF
TRBV20-1,few,CSASRTSGILGGADTQYF
TRBV18,many,CATKREYVGELFF
TRBV5-1,many,CASSLINSATGELFF
TRBV4-3,NA,CASSQGAHKQGETQYF
TRBV5-1,many,CASSLAGGRNEQYF
TRBV9,few,CASSAFGSPGDTQYF
TRBV24-1,NA,CATSEPGTPYNEQFF
TRBV12-3/TRBV12-4,many,CASSLSQTYSYEQYF
TRBV29-1,NA,CSVPGTSGAYEQYF
TRBV29-1,many,CSVVAGSNQPQHF
TRBV29-1,many,CSSHPGSGLNEQFF